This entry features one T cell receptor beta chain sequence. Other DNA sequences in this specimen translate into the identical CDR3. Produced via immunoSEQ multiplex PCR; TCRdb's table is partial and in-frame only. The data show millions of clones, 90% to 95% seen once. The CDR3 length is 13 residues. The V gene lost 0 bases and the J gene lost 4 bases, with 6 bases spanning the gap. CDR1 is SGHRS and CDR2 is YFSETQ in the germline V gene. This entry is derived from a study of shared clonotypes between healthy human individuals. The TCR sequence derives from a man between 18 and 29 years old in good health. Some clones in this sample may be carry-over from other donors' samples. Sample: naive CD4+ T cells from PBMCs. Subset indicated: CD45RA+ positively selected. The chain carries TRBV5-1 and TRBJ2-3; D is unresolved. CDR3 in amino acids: CASSLVGADTQYF. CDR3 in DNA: TGCGCCAGCAGCTTGGTGGGTGCAGATACGCAGTATTTT.